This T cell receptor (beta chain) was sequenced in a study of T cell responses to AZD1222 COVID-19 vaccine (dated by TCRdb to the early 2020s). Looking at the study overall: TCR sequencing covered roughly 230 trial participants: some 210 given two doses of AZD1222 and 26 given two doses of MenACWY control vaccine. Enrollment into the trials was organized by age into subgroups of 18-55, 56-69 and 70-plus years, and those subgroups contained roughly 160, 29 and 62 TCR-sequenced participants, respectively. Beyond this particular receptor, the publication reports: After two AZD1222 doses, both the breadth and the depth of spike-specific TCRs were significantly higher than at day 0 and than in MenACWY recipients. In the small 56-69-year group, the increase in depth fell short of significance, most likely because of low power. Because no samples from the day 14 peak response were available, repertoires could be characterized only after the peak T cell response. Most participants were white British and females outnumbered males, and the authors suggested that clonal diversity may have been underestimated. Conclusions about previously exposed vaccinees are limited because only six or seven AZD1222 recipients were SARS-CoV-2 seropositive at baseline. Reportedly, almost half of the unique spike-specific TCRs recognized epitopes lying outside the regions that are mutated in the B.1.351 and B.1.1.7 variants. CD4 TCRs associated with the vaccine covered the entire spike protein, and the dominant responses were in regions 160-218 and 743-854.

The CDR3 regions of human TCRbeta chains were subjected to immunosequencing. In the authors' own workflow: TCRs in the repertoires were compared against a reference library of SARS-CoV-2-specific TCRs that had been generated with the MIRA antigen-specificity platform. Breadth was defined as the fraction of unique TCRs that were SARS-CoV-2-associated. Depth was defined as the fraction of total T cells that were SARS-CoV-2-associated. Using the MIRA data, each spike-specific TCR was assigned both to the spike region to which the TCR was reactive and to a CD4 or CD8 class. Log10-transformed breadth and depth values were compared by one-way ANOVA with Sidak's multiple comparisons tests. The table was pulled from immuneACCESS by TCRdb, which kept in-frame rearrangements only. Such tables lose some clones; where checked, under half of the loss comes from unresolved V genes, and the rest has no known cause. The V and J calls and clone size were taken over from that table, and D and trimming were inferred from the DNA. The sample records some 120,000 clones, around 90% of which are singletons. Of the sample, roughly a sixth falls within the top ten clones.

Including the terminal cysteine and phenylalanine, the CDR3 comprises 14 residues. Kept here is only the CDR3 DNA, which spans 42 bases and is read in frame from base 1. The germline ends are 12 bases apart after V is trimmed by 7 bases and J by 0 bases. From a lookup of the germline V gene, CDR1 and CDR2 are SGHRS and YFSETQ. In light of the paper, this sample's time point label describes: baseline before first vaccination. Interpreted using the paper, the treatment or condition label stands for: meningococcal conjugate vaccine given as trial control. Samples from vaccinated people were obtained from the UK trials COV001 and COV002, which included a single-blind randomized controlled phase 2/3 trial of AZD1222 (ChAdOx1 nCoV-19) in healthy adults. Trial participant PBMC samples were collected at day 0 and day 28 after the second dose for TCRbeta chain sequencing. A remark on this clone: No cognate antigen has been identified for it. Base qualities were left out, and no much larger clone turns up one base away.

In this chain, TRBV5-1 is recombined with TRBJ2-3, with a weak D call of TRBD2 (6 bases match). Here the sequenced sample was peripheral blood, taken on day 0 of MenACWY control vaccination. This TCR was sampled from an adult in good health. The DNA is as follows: TGCGCCAGCTCGAAGGGACTCAGCACAGATACGCAGTATTTT. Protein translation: CASSKGLSTDTQYF.